The T cell receptor beta chain described here comes from a study of PD-1 blockade in mismatch repair-deficient tumors. The TCR-sequenced patients were a few responders to pembrolizumab. This CDR3 spans 16 amino acids. Per germline, CDR1 KGHSH and CDR2 LQKENI. V trimming: 1 base; J trimming: 6 bases; junction bases outside the gene matches: 4. TCRdb keeps only in-frame clones here, not all; method: immunoSEQ multiplex PCR. The table records roughly 84,000 clones, more than 65% of them present only once. The sequences come from peripheral blood, collected 12 weeks after starting pembrolizumab. This clonotype originated in an adult with mismatch repair-deficient cancer. V usage is TRBV18 and J usage is TRBJ2-1; the match to TRBD2 covers 12 bases. The chain's CDR3 is CASSPHQGLAGNEQFF. As DNA, the CDR3 is TGTGCCAGCTCACCACACCAGGGACTAGCGGGCAATGAGCAGTTCTTC.